Here is one T cell receptor (beta chain) with its context. Its antigen target is currently unknown. No much larger clone is present one base from it, and per-base qualities are unavailable. The germline V end is reduced by 5 bases and the J end by 3 bases; junction bases left unmatched: 5. The CDR3 covers 16 residues, taking in both the cysteine and the phenylalanine. Only the CDR3 DNA stays, 48 bases, in frame from base 1. Sequences LNHDA (CDR1) and SQIVND (CDR2) are obtained from the germline V gene (reference sequence). TCRbeta CDR3 regions were amplified from genomic DNA using the immunoSEQ Assay, a bias-controlled multiplex PCR. Concerning the study's data processing: The number of nucleated cells in each sample was estimated by amplification of reference gene primers within the assay. To quantify the absolute abundance of each unique TCRbeta CDR3 rearrangement, sequence reads were collapsed and filtered. For each sample, productive Simpson clonality was calculated as the square root of Simpson's diversity index across productive rearrangements. Not all clones reach the TCRdb copy of this immuneACCESS table, which keeps in-frame sequences only. Checked studies attribute under half of the gap to unresolved V genes and leave the rest unexplained. The V and J calls and the clone size are those of that table, but D and trimming were determined from the DNA. The sample table lists approximately 270,000 clones, about 89% of them with a count of one. The leading ten clones occupy approximately 2.2% of the sample.

This sample was included in a study of blood T cell repertoires in COVID-19 (dated by TCRdb to about 2020). Background on the whole study: Samples from collaborators originated in the United States, Italy and Spain and spanned both the acute and convalescent phases of COVID-19. The material from the prospective study consisted of cDNA or gDNA derived from T cells, B-cell-depleted T cells, or PBMCs. Subjects who had been exposed to COVID-19, were actively infected with it, or had recovered from it provided the deeply sampled blood TCRbeta repertoires that made up the dataset. The repertoires were released in a freely available public database meant as a resource for research on the immune response to SARS-CoV-2. The samples were drawn from two sources: the first 160 participants of the ongoing ImmuneRACE study, and 1,200 or so subjects contributed by 6 global collaborators. Nearly every sample came with metadata listing a de-identified subject ID, COVID-19 status, age in years and sex. HLA class I and class II types, where available, came from metadata supplied by the sample provider rather than from assay-based typing.

The collaborating institutions used their own protocols to collect whole blood in K2EDTA tubes. For TCRbeta analysis, collaborators shipped samples as frozen whole blood, isolated PBMCs, or DNA extracted from either of those sample types. The research as a whole found: How much clinical and demographic metadata was included differed by source and by participant, and the metadata was provided uncurated.

The sample was peripheral blood. The sequence is built from TRBV19 and TRBJ2-2; TRBD1 fits 11 bases in the junction. The receptor comes from a man in his forties or fifties with acute or convalescent COVID-19. The nucleotide sequence reads TGTGCCAGTAGTTCCTGGGACAGGGGGGACACCGGGGAGCTGTTTTTT. It encodes CASSSWDRGDTGELFF.